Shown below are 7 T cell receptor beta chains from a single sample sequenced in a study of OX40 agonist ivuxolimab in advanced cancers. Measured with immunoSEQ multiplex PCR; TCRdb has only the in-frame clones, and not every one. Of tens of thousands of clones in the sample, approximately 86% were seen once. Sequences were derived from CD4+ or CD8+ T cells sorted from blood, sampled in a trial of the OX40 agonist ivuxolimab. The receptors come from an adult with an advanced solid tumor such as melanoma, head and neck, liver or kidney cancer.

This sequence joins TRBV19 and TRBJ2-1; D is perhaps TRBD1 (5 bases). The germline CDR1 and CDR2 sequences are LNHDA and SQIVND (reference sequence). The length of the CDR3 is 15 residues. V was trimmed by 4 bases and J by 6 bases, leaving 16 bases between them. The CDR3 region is CASSRSRTTSNEQFF. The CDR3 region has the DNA TGTGCCAGTAGTAGATCAAGGACAACCTCCAATGAGCAGTTCTTC.

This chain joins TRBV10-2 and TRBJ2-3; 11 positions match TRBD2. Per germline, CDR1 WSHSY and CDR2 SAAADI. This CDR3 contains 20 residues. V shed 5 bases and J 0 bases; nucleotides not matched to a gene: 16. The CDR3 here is CASSPNGGETSGSSTDTQYF. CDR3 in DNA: TGCGCCAGCAGTCCCAACGGTGGGGAAACTAGCGGGAGTAGCACAGATACGCAGTATTTT.

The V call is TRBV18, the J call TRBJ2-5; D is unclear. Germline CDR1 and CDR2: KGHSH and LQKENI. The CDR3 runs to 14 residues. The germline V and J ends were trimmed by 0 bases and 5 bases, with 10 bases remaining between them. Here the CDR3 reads CASSPPSGRETQYF. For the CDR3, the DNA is TGTGCCAGCTCACCACCGTCGGGCAGGGAGACCCAGTACTTC.

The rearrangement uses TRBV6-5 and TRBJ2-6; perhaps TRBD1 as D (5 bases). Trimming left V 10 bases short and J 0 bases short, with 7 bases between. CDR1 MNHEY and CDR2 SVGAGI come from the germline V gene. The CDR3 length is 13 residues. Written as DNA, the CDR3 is TGTGCCACCGGACACTCTGGGGCCAACGTCCTGACTTTC. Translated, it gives CATGHSGANVLTF.

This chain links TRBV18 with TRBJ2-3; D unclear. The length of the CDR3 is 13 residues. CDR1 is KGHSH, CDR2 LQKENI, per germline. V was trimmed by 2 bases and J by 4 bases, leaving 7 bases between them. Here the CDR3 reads CASSPSVADTQYF. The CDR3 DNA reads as TGTGCCAGCTCACCAAGTGTCGCAGATACGCAGTATTTT.

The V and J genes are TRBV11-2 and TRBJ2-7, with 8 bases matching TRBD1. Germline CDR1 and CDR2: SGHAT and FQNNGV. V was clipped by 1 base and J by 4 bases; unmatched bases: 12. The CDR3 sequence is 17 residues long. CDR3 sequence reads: CASSLAFKGQALYEQYF. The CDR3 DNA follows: TGTGCCAGCAGCTTAGCGTTTAAGGGACAGGCCCTATACGAGCAGTACTTC.

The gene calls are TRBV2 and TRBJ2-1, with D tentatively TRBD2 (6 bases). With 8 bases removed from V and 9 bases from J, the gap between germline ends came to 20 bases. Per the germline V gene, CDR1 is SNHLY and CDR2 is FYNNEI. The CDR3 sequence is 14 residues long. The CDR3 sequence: CASPSRDFLSEQFF. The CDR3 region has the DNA TGTGCCAGCCCATCCCGGGACTTCCTGAGTGAGCAGTTCTTC.